A selection of T cell receptor beta chains follows, all from one sample in a study of metastatic and nonmetastatic thyroid tumors. TCRdb reanalyzed the PCR reads via MiXCR. The sample holds around 35,000 clones, about 17% seen once. Material: blood. These receptors came from a female donor with papillary thyroid cancer or a benign thyroid nodule (not recorded which). Some clones in this sample may be carry-over from other donors' samples. CDR3s include the opening cysteine and the closing phenylalanine or tryptophan. A D gene is named only where the DNA matches it firmly. Clone size is shown for a subset of rows, as once, few, many or a class of expanded clone.

j_call | v_call | d_call | clone_size | cdr3_aa | cdr3_nt
TRBJ2-3 | TRBV4-1 | TRBD2 | . | CVSSQAEASGRAADTQYF | TGCGTCAGCAGCCAGGCAGAAGCTAGCGGTAGGGCGGCAGATACGCAGTATTTT
TRBJ2-3 | TRBV4-1 | . | many | CASSQKLSTDTQYF | TGCGCCAGCAGCCAGAAACTTAGCACAGATACGCAGTATTTT
TRBJ2-3 | TRBV29-1 | . | many | CSSGGVSTDTQYF | TGCAGCTCCGGGGGAGTAAGCACAGATACGCAGTATTTT
TRBJ2-7 | TRBV6-1 | . | few | CAIKRSSYDQYF | TGTGCCATCAAGCGGAGCTCCTACGATCAGTACTTC
TRBJ1-1 | TRBV28 | . | few | CASRGQSKTEAFF | TGTGCCAGCCGAGGGCAGAGCAAAACTGAAGCTTTCTTT
TRBJ2-1 | TRBV5-4 | TRBD2 | . | CASSPQAGEYNEQFF | TGTGCCAGCAGCCCCCAAGCGGGGGAATACAATGAGCAGTTCTTC
TRBJ1-2 | TRBV18 | . | many | CASSPTDRVYGYTF | TGTGCCAGCTCACCTACAGACAGAGTCTATGGCTACACCTTC
TRBJ1-5 | TRBV19 | . | many | CASSIAKDYSNQPQHF | TGTGCCAGTAGTATAGCGAAAGATTATAGCAATCAGCCCCAGCATTTT
TRBJ2-3 | TRBV6-1 | TRBD2 | many | CASNQPSGYTDTQYF | TGTGCCAGCAACCAACCTAGCGGATACACAGATACGCAGTATTTT
TRBJ1-5 | TRBV12-5 | . | many | CASGLLDQPQHF | TGTGCTAGTGGTTTGTTAGATCAGCCCCAGCATTTT
TRBJ1-2 | TRBV11-3 | . | . | CASSLRGRPGYTF | TGTGCCAGCAGCTTACGAGGGCGGCCCGGCTACACCTTC
TRBJ2-7 | TRBV5-1 | TRBD1 | many | CASSPGQGSHEQYF | TGCGCCAGCAGCCCGGGACAGGGCTCCCACGAGCAGTACTTC
TRBJ2-7 | TRBV20-1 | . | many | CSAGPSPSYEQYF | TGCAGTGCGGGGCCCAGCCCGTCCTACGAGCAGTACTTC
TRBJ2-3 | TRBV5-1 | . | many | CASSPTPSDADTQYF | TGCGCCAGCAGCCCCACCCCCTCGGATGCAGATACGCAGTATTTT
TRBJ2-7 | TRBV20-1 | TRBD1 | . | CSAQQGGEADEQYF | TGCAGTGCACAACAAGGGGGCGAGGCTGACGAGCAGTACTTC
TRBJ2-6 | TRBV6-1 | . | medium-sized | CASSEGSGANVLTF | TGTGCCAGCAGTGAAGGCTCTGGGGCCAACGTCCTGACTTTC
TRBJ1-5 | TRBV6-1 | . | . | CASSERVPGYQPQHF | TGTGCCAGCAGTGAAAGGGTTCCGGGGTATCAGCCCCAGCATTTT
TRBJ2-2 | TRBV12-3/TRBV12-4 | . | many | CASGLENTGELFF | TGTGCCAGTGGACTGGAGAACACCGGGGAGCTGTTTTTT
TRBJ2-5 | TRBV20-1 | TRBD1 | many | CSARGDRGQETQYF | TGCAGTGCTAGAGGCGACAGGGGCCAAGAGACCCAGTACTTC
TRBJ1-1 | TRBV10-3 | TRBD1 | few | CATGGANTEAFF | TGTGCCACAGGGGGCGCAAACACTGAAGCTTTCTTT
TRBJ2-3 | TRBV10-3 | TRBD2 | . | CAMSRYSLRGTSGYTDTQYF | TGTGCCATGTCCCGGTACAGCCTGAGGGGGACTAGCGGTTACACAGATACGCAGTATTTT
TRBJ2-7 | TRBV7-6 | TRBD1 | many | CASSLTGQGAEQYF | TGTGCCAGCAGCTTAACGGGACAGGGGGCCGAGCAGTACTTC
TRBJ2-1 | TRBV4-1 | TRBD2 | few | CASSRGGSYNEQFF | TGCGCCAGCAGCCGGGGGGGTTCCTACAATGAGCAGTTCTTC
TRBJ2-7 | TRBV5-1 | TRBD1 | medium-sized | CASSGDRAYEQYF | TGCGCCAGCAGCGGGGACAGAGCCTACGAGCAGTACTTC
TRBJ1-6 | TRBV6-2/TRBV6-3 | . | . | CASSFRPGTRGLDSPLHF | TGTGCCAGCAGTTTTCGTCCCGGGACAAGGGGCCTGGATTCACCCCTCCACTTT
TRBJ1-5 | TRBV20-1 | . | . | CSASRGVAAQHF | TGCAGTGCTAGCCGGGGGGTTGCGGCCCAGCATTTT
TRBJ2-7 | TRBV5-1 | TRBD2 | . | CASSSLREGVLHEQYF | TGCGCCAGCAGCTCCCTTCGGGAGGGGGTTCTCCACGAGCAGTACTTC
TRBJ1-3 | TRBV4-1 | . | many | CASSQAYGTGNTIYF | TGCGCCAGCAGCCAAGCCTACGGGACTGGAAACACCATATATTTT
TRBJ1-1 | TRBV5-4 | . | many | CASSLARGGQTEAFF | TGTGCCAGCAGCTTGGCCCGAGGGGGGCAAACTGAAGCTTTCTTT
TRBJ2-3 | TRBV12-3/TRBV12-4 | . | few | CASSLVAVLGNQPQYF | TGTGCCAGCAGTTTAGTGGCGGTCCTGGGCAATCAGCCCCAGTATTTT
TRBJ2-5 | TRBV4-3 | TRBD2 | many | CASSPRLAGGGETQYF | TGCGCCAGCAGCCCCCGTCTAGCGGGAGGGGGGGAGACCCAGTACTTC
TRBJ2-2 | TRBV5-1 | . | . | CASSFGSTGELSF | TGCGCCAGCAGCTTCGGGTCAACCGGGGAGCTGTCTTTT
TRBJ1-1 | TRBV6-1 | . | . | CASSLTAPAAANTEAFF | TGTGCCAGCAGCCTAACGGCTCCGGCGGCCGCTAACACTGAAGCTTTCTTT
TRBJ1-3 | TRBV11-1 | TRBD1 | many | CASAMDRAGNTIYF | TGTGCCAGCGCCATGGACAGGGCTGGAAACACCATATATTTT
TRBJ2-7 | TRBV6-9 | . | few | CASSYGTGTYEQYF | TGTGCCAGCAGTTATGGGACGGGTACCTACGAGCAGTACTTC
TRBJ2-7 | TRBV5-4 | TRBD2 | . | CASGPFQGGEQYF | TGTGCCAGCGGACCATTTCAGGGAGGGGAGCAGTACTTC
TRBJ1-1 | TRBV19 | . | many | CASTSGTGQPNTEAFF | TGTGCCAGTACTTCTGGGACTGGACAGCCGAACACTGAAGCTTTCTTT
TRBJ1-5 | TRBV20-1 | . | once | CSAIPPRSSSNQPQHF | TGCAGTGCTATCCCCCCGCGCTCCTCTAGCAATCAGCCCCAGCATTTT
TRBJ1-2 | TRBV4-1 | . | many | CASSQNAGYGYTF | TGCGCCAGCAGCCAAAATGCGGGATATGGCTACACCTTC
TRBJ1-4 | TRBV25-1 | TRBD1 | many | CASSEGDRRRGEKLFF | TGTGCCAGCAGTGAAGGGGACAGGCGAAGGGGGGAAAAACTGTTTTTT
TRBJ1-6 | TRBV6-5 | . | few | CASSYSAEGSPPHF | TGTGCCAGCAGTTACTCTGCAGAGGGTTCACCACCCCACTTT
TRBJ2-7 | TRBV27 | . | few | CAGSPGTVAYEQYF | TGTGCCGGCAGCCCTGGGACTGTAGCCTACGAGCAGTACTTC
TRBJ2-7 | TRBV9 | . | many | CASSVTTGYEQYF | TGTGCCAGCAGCGTTACGACAGGCTACGAGCAGTACTTC
TRBJ2-5 | TRBV9 | TRBD1 | many | CASSVLGQGGETQYF | TGTGCCAGCAGCGTACTCGGACAGGGAGGAGAGACCCAGTACTTC
TRBJ1-1 | TRBV6-1 | . | many | CASSGHPGPEGVNTEAFF | TGTGCCAGCAGTGGCCATCCAGGGCCAGAGGGGGTGAACACTGAAGCTTTCTTT
TRBJ1-3 | TRBV7-2 | . | medium-sized | CASSLSRGRLFSGNTIYF | TGTGCCAGCAGCTTATCCAGGGGCAGACTCTTCTCTGGAAACACCATATATTTT
TRBJ1-1 | TRBV20-1 | TRBD1 | many | CSARDLFRQGSTEAFF | TGCAGTGCTAGAGACCTTTTTCGACAGGGCTCGACTGAAGCTTTCTTT